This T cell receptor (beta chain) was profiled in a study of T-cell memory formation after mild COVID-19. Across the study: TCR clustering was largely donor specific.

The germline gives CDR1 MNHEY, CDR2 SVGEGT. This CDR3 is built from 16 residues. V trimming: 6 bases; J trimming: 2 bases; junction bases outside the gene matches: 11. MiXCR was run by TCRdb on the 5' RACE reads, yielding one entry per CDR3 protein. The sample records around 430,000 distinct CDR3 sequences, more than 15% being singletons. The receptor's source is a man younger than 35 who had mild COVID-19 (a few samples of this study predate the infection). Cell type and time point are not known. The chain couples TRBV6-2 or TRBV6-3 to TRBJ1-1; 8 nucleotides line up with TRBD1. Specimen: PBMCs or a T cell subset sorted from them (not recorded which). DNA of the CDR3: TGTGCCAGCAGCCGGCCGGGACAGGTGATTAACACTGAAGCTTTCTTT. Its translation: CASSRPGQVINTEAFF.